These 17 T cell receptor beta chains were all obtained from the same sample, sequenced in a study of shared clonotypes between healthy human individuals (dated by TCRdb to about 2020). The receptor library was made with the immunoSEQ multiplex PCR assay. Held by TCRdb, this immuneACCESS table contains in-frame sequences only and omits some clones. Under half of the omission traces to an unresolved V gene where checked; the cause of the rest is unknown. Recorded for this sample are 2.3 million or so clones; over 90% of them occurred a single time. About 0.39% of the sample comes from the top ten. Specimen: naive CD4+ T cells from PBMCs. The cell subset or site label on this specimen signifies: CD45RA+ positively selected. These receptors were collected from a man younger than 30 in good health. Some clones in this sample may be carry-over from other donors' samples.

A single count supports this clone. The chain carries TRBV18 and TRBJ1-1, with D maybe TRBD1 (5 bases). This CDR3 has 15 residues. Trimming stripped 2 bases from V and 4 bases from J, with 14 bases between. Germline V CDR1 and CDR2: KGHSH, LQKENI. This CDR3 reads CASSPFWKGTTEAFF. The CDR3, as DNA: TGTGCCAGCTCACCATTCTGGAAGGGGACCACTGAAGCTTTCTTT.

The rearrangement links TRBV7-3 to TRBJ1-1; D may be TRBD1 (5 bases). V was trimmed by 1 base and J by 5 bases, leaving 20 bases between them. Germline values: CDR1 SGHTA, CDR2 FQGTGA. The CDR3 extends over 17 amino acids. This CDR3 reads CASSLRRLGEGETEAFF. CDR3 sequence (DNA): TGTGCCAGCAGCTTAAGACGGTTAGGGGAGGGAGAGACTGAAGCTTTCTTT.

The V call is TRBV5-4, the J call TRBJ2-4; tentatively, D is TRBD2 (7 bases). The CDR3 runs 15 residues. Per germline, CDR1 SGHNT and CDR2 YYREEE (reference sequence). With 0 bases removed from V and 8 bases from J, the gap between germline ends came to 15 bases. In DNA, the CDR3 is TGTGCCAGCAGCTTGGCGCGGCAGGGGAGGGACATTCAGTACTTC. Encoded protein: CASSLARQGRDIQYF.

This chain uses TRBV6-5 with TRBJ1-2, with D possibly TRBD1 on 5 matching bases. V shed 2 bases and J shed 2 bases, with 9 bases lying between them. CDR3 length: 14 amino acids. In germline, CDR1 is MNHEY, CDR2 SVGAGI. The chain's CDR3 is CASSYRGGNYGYTF. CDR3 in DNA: TGTGCCAGCAGTTACAGGGGAGGAAACTATGGCTACACCTTC.

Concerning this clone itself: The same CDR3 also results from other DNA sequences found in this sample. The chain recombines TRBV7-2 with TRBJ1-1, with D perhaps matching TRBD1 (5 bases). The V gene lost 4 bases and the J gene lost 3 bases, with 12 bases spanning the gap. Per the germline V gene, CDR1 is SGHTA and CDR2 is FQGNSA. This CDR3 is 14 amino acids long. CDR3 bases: TGTGCCAGCAGCTCGCAGGGATCGGACACTGAAGCTTTCTTT. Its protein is CASSSQGSDTEAFF.

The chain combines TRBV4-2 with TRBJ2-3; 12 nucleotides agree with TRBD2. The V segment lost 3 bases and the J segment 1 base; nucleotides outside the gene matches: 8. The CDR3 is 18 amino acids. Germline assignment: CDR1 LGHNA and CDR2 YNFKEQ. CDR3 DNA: TGTGCCAGCAGCCAGACTCGGACTAGCGGGACTCGCACAGATACGCAGTATTTT. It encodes CASSQTRTSGTRTDTQYF.

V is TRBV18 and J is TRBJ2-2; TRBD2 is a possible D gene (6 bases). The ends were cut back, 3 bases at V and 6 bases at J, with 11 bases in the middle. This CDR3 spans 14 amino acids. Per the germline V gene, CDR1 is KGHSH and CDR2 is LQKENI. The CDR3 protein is CASSPRRGPGELFF. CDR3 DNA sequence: TGTGCCAGCTCACCCAGGCGGGGCCCCGGGGAGCTGTTTTTT.

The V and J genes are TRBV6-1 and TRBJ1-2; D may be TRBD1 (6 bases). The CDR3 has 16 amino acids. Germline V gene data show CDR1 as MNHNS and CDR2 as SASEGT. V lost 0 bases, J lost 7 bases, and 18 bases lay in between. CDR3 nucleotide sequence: TGTGCCAGCAGTGAAGCCCTCTTCGGGGGGCTACGTGGCTACACCTTC. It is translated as CASSEALFGGLRGYTF.

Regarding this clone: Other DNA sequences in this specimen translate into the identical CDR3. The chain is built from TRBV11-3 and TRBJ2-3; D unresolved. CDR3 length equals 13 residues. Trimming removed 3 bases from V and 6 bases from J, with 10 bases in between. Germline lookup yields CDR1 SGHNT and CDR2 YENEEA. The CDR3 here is CASSFGEADTQYF. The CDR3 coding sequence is TGTGCCAGCAGCTTCGGAGAAGCGGATACGCAGTATTTT.

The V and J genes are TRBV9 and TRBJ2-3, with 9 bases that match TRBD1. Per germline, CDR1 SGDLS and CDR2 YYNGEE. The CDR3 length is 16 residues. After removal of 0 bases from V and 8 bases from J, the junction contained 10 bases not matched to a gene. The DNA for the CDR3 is TGTGCCAGCAGCGTAGCCTACGGACAGGGGCCCGGTACGCAGTATTTT. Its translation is CASSVAYGQGPGTQYF.

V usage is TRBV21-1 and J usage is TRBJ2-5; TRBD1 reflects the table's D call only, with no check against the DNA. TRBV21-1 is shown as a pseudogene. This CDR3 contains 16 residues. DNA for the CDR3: TGTGCCAGCATAAAAGGCAAGGACAGGCTCCAAGAGACCCAGTACTTC. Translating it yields CASIKGKDRLQETQYF.

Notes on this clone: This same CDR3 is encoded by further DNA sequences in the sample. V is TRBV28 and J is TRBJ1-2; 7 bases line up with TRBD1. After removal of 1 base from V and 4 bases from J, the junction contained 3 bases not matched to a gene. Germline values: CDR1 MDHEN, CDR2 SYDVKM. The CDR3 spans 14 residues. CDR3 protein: CASSLSDRVYGYTF. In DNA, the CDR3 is TGTGCCAGCAGTTTATCTGACAGGGTCTATGGCTACACCTTC.

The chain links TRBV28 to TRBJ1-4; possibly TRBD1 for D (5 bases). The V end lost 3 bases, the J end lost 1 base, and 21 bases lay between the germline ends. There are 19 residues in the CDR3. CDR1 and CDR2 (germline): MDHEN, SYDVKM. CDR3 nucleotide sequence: TGTGCCAGCAGTTTCACTACTGGGAGGGGTTCAGAAACTAATGAAAAACTGTTTTTT. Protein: CASSFTTGRGSETNEKLFF.

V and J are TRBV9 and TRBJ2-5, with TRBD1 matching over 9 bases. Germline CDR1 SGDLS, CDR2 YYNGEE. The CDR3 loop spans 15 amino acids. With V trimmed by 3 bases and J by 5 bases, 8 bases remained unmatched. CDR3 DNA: TGTGCCAGCAGCGAGAACAGGGGGCGGGCCGAGACCCAGTACTTC. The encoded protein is CASSENRGRAETQYF.

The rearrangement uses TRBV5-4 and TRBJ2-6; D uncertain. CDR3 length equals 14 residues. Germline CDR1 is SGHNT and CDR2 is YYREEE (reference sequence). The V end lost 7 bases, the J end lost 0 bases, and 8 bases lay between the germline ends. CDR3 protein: CASGTFSGANVLTF. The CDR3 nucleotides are TGTGCCAGCGGCACTTTCTCTGGGGCCAACGTCCTGACTTTC. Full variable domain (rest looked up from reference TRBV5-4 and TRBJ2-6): ETGVTQSPTHLIKTRGQQVTLRCSSQSGHNTVSWYQQALGQGPQFIFQYYREEENGRGNFPPRFSGLQFPNYSSELNVNALELDDSALYLCASGTFSGANVLTFGAGSRLTVL.

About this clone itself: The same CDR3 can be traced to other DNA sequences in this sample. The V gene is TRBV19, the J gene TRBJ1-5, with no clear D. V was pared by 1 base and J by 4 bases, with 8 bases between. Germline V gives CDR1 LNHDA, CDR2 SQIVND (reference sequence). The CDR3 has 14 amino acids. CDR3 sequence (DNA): TGTGCCAGTAGTATAGTTCGGGGAAATCAGCCCCAGCATTTT. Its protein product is CASSIVRGNQPQHF.

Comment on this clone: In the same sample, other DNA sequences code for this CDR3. In DNA form, the CDR3 reads TGTGCCAGCAGTTTACGGACGGTCACAGATACGCAGTATTTT. Translation gives CASSLRTVTDTQYF. V usage is TRBV6-6 and J usage is TRBJ2-3; D gene ambiguous. V was cut by 4 bases and J by 2 bases, with 10 bases left in between. CDR3 length: 14 amino acids. Germline V gives CDR1 MNHNY, CDR2 SVGAGI (reference sequence).